This T cell receptor beta chain emerged from a study of control samples from healthy donors and cancer patients (dated by TCRdb to 2018 to 2021). The method behind the library was the immunoSEQ multiplex PCR assay. Drawn from immuneACCESS, this table holds only the in-frame rearrangements with V and J called that TCRdb kept. Clones are partly lost; checked studies trace under half to an unresolved V gene and leave the rest unexplained. The sample table shows some 130,000 clones, and 85% to 95% are seen once. The top ten clonotypes cover 1.5% to 2% of the sample. Note on this clone: Its antigen remains undetermined. No per-base quality is available; no much larger clone lies one base away.

The germline V gene supplies CDR1 SGHTS and CDR2 YDEGEE. Measured from the cysteine to the phenylalanine, the CDR3 is 15 residues long. Only CDR3 DNA is held: 45 bases, read in frame from base 1. For this chain, trimming is 2 bases at the V end and 4 bases at the J end, and the number of junction bases without a gene match is 8. The sequencing input was PBMCs. The TCR comes from a middle-aged man with head and neck cancer. This receptor chain uses TRBV5-8 and TRBJ2-7; 8 central nucleotides agree with TRBD1. The CDR3 protein is CASSLVDRGGYEQYF. The sequenced DNA: TGTGCCAGCAGCTTAGTTGACAGGGGAGGTTACGAGCAGTACTTC.